This TCR beta chain emerged from a study of spatial heterogeneity in lung cancer. Study-wide findings and caveats: For expanded intratumoral alpha and beta TCRs, counts tracked tumor mutation counts.

Described time point: sample taken at primary tumor resection. The donors comprised some 70 untreated early-stage non-small cell lung cancer patients. TCR cDNA molecules each carried a unique molecular identifier. TCRdb fed the 5' RACE reads into MiXCR, producing one record per CDR3 protein. The sample lists thousands of distinct CDR3 sequences; less than 15% were seen once. From germline, CDR1 is SGHAT and CDR2 FQNNGV. Trimming took off 1 base at V and 2 bases at J, with 0 bases between the two ends. The CDR3 runs 13 residues. By share of the sample, this clonotype is medium-sized (0.01 to 0.1%). The antigen is undetermined.

This sequence joins TRBV11-2 and TRBJ2-6; D uncertain. The sequenced sample was lung tumor tissue, obtained at surgery. The source of this sequence is a male donor with early-stage non-small cell lung cancer. For the CDR3, the DNA is TGTGCCAGCAGCTTAGCTGGGGCCAACGTCCTGACTTTC. Protein product: CASSLAGANVLTF.